The 17 T cell receptor beta chains below were found in one sample sequenced in a study of T cell repertoires in cytomegalovirus infection. For these TCRs, the target antigens are not known. Using its own MiXCR run on the reads, TCRdb lists one record per CDR3 protein. This sample yields about 470,000 distinct CDR3 sequences, of which under 55% are seen a single time; 40% to 50% belongs to the top ten. Material: cultured PBMCs, obtained from culture after CMV antigen stimulation. The receptor set was obtained from a human donor in good health (CMV status not recorded). Some clones in this sample may be carry-over from other donors' samples.

This sequence joins TRBV7-2 and TRBJ2-1; D remains unclear. In germline, CDR1 is SGHTA, CDR2 FQGNSA. The CDR3 is 17 residues long. The V and J ends lost 1 base and 2 bases respectively, with 15 bases between them. Here the CDR3 DNA reads TGTGCCAGCAGCTTAGTAGGTGAGGCGGATCCCTACAATGAGCAGTTCTTC. Translating it yields CASSLVGEADPYNEQFF.

This clonotype was seen a handful of times. The gene calls are TRBV7-9 and TRBJ2-7; TRBD2 is a possible D gene (6 bases). V lost 2 bases and J 3 bases, leaving 11 bases between the germline ends. Germline loops: CDR1 SEHNR, CDR2 FQNEAQ (reference sequence). The CDR3 covers 14 residues. The CDR3 sequence: CASSLSSGIYEQYF. The CDR3 nucleotides are TGTGCCAGCAGCTTAAGTAGCGGAATCTACGAGCAGTACTTC.

The chain employs TRBV5-6 and TRBJ1-5; 9 bases are shared with TRBD1. The CDR3 has 15 residues. Trimming cost V 0 bases and J 4 bases; bases outside gene matches: 2. Germline V gene sequence: CDR1 SGHDT, CDR2 YYEEEE. The CDR3 spells CASSLEGQGNQPQHF. The CDR3, as DNA: TGTGCCAGCAGCTTGGAGGGACAGGGAAATCAGCCCCAGCATTTT.

This clonotype was counted once. The chain links TRBV6-2 or TRBV6-3 to TRBJ1-4, with a possible D match to TRBD1 (5 bases). V gave up 4 bases and J gave up 8 bases, with 14 bases separating them. This CDR3 has 14 residues. Germline V gene data show CDR1 as MNHEY and CDR2 as SVGEGT. For the CDR3, the DNA is TGTGCCAGCAGTTCCCAGGGTATGCGAGAAAAACTGTTTTTT. Amino acid sequence: CASSSQGMREKLFF.

The chain is built from TRBV6-6 and TRBJ1-2; TRBD1 matches 11 bases. The CDR3 contains 15 residues. V shed 2 bases, J shed 6 bases, and the junction held 5 bases outside the gene matches. Germline loops: CDR1 MNHNY, CDR2 SVGAGI (reference sequence). The CDR3 region has the DNA TGTGCCAGCAGTTACGGACAGGGGGCGGTGGATGGCTACACCTTC. Protein product: CASSYGQGAVDGYTF.

The chain couples TRBV6-2 or TRBV6-3 to TRBJ1-6; D remains unclear. V shed 7 bases and J shed 7 bases, with 20 bases lying between them. CDR3 length equals 16 residues. In germline, CDR1 is MNHEY, CDR2 SVGEGT. The CDR3 sequence is CASNRPSRSQNSPLHF. The DNA of the CDR3 is TGTGCCAGCAATCGTCCGAGCCGATCTCAAAATTCACCCCTCCACTTT.

Only a few counts were recorded for this clonotype. The chain joins TRBV4-2 to TRBJ1-1; TRBD1 matches 8 bases. The CDR3 has 16 amino acids. Germline V CDR1 and CDR2: LGHNA, YNFKEQ. The J segment lost 1 base and the V segment lost 4 bases, leaving 8 bases of the junction unmatched. In DNA form, the CDR3 reads TGTGCCAGCAGCCGGGGACAGGCTGATTCGAACACTGAAGCTTTCTTT. It yields the protein CASSRGQADSNTEAFF.

This sequence joins TRBV7-7 and TRBJ2-2; TRBD1 matches 9 bases. Germline V lookup: CDR1 SSHAT, CDR2 FNYEAQ (reference sequence). V gave up 5 bases and J gave up 7 bases; unmatched junction bases: 11. The CDR3 contains 16 residues. The CDR3 coding sequence is TGTGCCAGCAGCGCAGCTCCCCGGACAGGGGTCGGGGAGCTGTTTTTT. This gives the protein CASSAAPRTGVGELFF.

Concerning this clonotype: Mismatch with germline at one junction end may stem from a read error. The chain is built from TRBV18 and TRBJ2-7; 8 positions agree with TRBD2. The CDR3 has 16 amino acids. Germline V gives CDR1 KGHSH, CDR2 LQKENI. DNA for the CDR3: TGTGCCAGCTCACCTTATCCCGGGACTAGAATCTACAAGCAGTACTTC. It translates to CASSPYPGTRIYKQYF.

This clonotype turned up a few times. The gene calls are TRBV12-3 or TRBV12-4 and TRBJ1-2; unclear D gene. V was shortened by 3 bases and J by 4 bases, with 9 bases between the two germline ends. This CDR3 spans 13 amino acids. The CDR3, as DNA: TGTGCCAGCAGTTTTGGGCAGCCCTATGGCTACACCTTC. The encoded protein is CASSFGQPYGYTF.

This clonotype has more than one count but fewer than ten. This chain connects TRBV7-6 to TRBJ2-5, with D perhaps TRBD2 (7 bases). The CDR3 runs to 15 residues. Trimming removed 5 bases from V and 4 bases from J, with 17 bases in between. The germline CDR1 and CDR2 sequences are SGHVS and FNYEAQ. In DNA, the CDR3 is TGTGCCAGCAGCGTCGGTCAAGGGGGGGTAGAGACCCAGTACTTC. Protein sequence: CASSVGQGGVETQYF.

The chain has TRBV6-2 or TRBV6-3 and TRBJ2-3; TRBD1 matches 8 bases. Germline CDR1 reads MNHEY; CDR2 reads SVGEGT. The CDR3 loop spans 14 amino acids. V lost 2 bases and J lost 4; bases outside the gene matches: 2. In DNA form, the CDR3 reads TGTGCCAGCAGTTACGGGGACAGGTCAGATACGCAGTATTTT. It encodes CASSYGDRSDTQYF.

The table lists this clonotype with a few counts. The genes are TRBV19 and TRBJ2-2, with D possibly TRBD2 on 5 matching bases. Per the germline V gene, CDR1 is LNHDA and CDR2 is SQIVND (reference sequence). This CDR3 region has 18 residues. The V gene lost 4 bases and the J gene lost 7 bases, with 25 bases spanning the gap. CDR3 bases: TGTGCCAGTAGTACAGGACTGTACTTCCCGGGGTCCGTCGGGGAGCTGTTTTTT. It specifies CASSTGLYFPGSVGELFF.

This clonotype came up a few times. The chain has TRBV7-6 and TRBJ2-3, with a weak D call TRBD1 (6 bases). Looked up from germline, CDR1 is SGHVS and CDR2 is FNYEAQ. The CDR3 covers 16 residues. The V end was cut by 5 bases, the J end by 6 bases, with 21 bases between. CDR3 coding DNA: TGTGCCAGCAGCGACAGGTCGGGACCACCGAAGGATACGCAGTATTTT. Its translation: CASSDRSGPPKDTQYF.

Ten or more counts support this clonotype. V usage is TRBV7-8 and J usage is TRBJ2-6, with D possibly matching TRBD2 (5 bases). This CDR3 is 19 amino acids long. Germline-derived CDR1 and CDR2 are SGHVS and FQNEAQ. V was shortened by 6 bases and J by 3 bases, with 24 bases between the two germline ends. CDR3 residues: CASRPQLYTRGYGANVLTF. The CDR3 DNA reads as TGTGCCAGCAGACCTCAACTATATACCCGGGGTTATGGGGCCAACGTCCTGACTTTC.

The chain recombines TRBV7-9 with TRBJ2-7, with D maybe TRBD1 (5 bases). The length of the CDR3 is 16 residues. Germline CDR1 SEHNR, CDR2 FQNEAQ (reference sequence). Trimming left V 6 bases short and J 4 bases short, with 22 bases between. The CDR3 sequence is CASRPGGANPSYEQYF. CDR3 DNA: TGTGCCAGCAGGCCAGGTGGGGCTAACCCCTCGTACGAGCAGTACTTC.

The genes are TRBV12-3 or TRBV12-4 and TRBJ1-1; possibly TRBD1 for D (6 bases). The CDR3 totals 16 residues. V was trimmed by 6 bases and J by 4 bases, leaving 21 bases between them. CDR3 nucleotides: TGTGCCAGCAGATTGGGGGGCTTTAGGTCTTTCACTGAAGCTTTCTTT. This sequence encodes CASRLGGFRSFTEAFF.